The rows below give T cell receptor beta chains drawn from one sample of a study of CD8 T cells in ankylosing spondylitis. Using its own MiXCR run on the 5' RACE reads, TCRdb lists one record per CDR3 protein. This table holds 350,000 to 450,000 distinct CDR3 sequences, around 26% found once. Sequencing was done on a sample of blood, either unsorted or a sorted T cell fraction (not recorded which). These receptors all stem from a male donor with ankylosing spondylitis. Both conserved end residues are trimmed from each CDR3. A D gene is named only where the DNA matches it firmly. Clone size is shown for a subset of rows, as once, few, many or a class of expanded clone.

d_call v_call clone_size cdr3_aa
. TRBV10-3 many AISSTGIDEQF
TRBD1 TRBV5-5 . ASSLASGTANSPLH
. TRBV10-2 . ASSEPGGVNTEAF
. TRBV5-1 . ASSRAPTGNNEQF
TRBD1 TRBV2 few ASSRDRGLEGIQY
. TRBV20-1 few SARAGRNTEAF
TRBD2 TRBV7-9 . ASSLFGTSGYNEQF
TRBD1 TRBV30 . AGQGLTAYNEQF
TRBD1 TRBV7-9 . ASSETGSNGYT
. TRBV7-2 few ASSLGAEATEAF
. TRBV5-6 few ASSFDSQIGETQY
. TRBV19 . ASSNVYVNEQY
. TRBV7-9 . ASSPPGTGAGEQY
. TRBV6-1 . ASSEGTYQETQY
. TRBV6-6 few ASNQGIGQPQH
. TRBV7-9 few ASSQRQALQETQY
TRBD1 TRBV7-2 . ASSFGDRKF
TRBD2 TRBV29-1 . SVVSTSGNEQF
. TRBV27 . ASGKGGSSYEQY
TRBD1 TRBV5-1 few ASSRSGQELNSPLH